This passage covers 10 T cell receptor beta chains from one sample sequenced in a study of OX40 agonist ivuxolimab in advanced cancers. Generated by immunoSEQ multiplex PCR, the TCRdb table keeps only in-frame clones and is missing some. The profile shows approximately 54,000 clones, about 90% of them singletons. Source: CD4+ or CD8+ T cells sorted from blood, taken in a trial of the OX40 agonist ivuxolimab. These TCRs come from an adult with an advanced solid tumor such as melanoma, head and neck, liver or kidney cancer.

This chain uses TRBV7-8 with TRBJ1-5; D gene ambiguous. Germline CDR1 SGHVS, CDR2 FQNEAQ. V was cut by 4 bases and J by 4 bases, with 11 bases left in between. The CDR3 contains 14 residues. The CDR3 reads CASSSQRENQPQHF. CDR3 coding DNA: TGTGCCAGCAGCTCGCAAAGGGAAAATCAGCCCCAGCATTTT. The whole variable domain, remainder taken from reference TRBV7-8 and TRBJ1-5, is GAGVSQSPRYKVAKRGQDVALRCDPISGHVSLFWYQQALGQGPEFLTYFQNEAQLDKSGLPSDRFFAERPEGSVSTLKIQRTQQEDSAVYLCASSSQRENQPQHFGDGTRLSIL.

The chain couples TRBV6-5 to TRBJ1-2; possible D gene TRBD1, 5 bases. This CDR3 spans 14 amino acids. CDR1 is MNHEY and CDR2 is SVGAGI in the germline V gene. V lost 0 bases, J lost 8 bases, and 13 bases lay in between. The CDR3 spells CASSYSAGPRGYTF. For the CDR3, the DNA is TGTGCCAGCAGTTACTCTGCAGGGCCAAGGGGCTACACCTTC.

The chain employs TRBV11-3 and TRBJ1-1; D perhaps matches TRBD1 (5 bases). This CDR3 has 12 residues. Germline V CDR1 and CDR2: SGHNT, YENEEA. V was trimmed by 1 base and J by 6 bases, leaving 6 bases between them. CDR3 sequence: CASSLAGAEAFF. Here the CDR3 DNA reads TGTGCCAGCAGCTTAGCGGGGGCTGAAGCTTTCTTT.

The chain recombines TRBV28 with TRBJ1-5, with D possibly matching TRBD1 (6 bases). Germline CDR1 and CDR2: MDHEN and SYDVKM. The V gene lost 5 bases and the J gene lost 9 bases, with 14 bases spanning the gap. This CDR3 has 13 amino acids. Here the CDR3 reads CASSVWGPLPQHF. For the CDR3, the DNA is TGTGCCAGCAGTGTGTGGGGGCCGTTGCCCCAGCATTTT.

The CDR3 DNA is TGTGCCAGCAGTGAAGTTCCTACCAATGAGCAGTTCTTC. Translation: CASSEVPTNEQFF. The V call is TRBV6-1, the J call TRBJ2-1; no firm D call. Germline CDR1 MNHNS, CDR2 SASEGT. CDR3 length: 13 amino acids. Trimming removed 1 base at V and 6 bases at J, with 7 bases between.

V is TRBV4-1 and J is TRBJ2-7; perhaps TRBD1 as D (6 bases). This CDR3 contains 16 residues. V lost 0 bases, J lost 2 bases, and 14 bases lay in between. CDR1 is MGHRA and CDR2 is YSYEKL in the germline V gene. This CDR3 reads CASSQDWAGAPYEQYF. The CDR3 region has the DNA TGCGCCAGCAGCCAAGATTGGGCAGGGGCCCCCTACGAGCAGTACTTC.

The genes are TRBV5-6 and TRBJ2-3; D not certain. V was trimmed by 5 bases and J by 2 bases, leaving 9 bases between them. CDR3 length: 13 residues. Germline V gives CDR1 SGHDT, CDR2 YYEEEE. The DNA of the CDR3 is TGTGCCAGCAGTAGAGAATCCACAGATACGCAGTATTTT. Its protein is CASSRESTDTQYF.

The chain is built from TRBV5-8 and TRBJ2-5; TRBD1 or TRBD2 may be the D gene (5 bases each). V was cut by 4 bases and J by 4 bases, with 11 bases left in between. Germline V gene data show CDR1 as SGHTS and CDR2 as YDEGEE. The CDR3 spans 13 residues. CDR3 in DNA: TGTGCCAGCAGCCATAGTGGGGGAGAGACCCAGTACTTC. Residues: CASSHSGGETQYF.

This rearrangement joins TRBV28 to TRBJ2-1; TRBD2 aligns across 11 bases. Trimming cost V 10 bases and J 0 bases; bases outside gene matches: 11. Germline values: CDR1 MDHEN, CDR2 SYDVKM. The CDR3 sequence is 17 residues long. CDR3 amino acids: CATTSGGLPSSYNEQFF. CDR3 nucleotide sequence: TGTGCCACCACTAGCGGGGGCCTCCCGAGCTCCTACAATGAGCAGTTCTTC.

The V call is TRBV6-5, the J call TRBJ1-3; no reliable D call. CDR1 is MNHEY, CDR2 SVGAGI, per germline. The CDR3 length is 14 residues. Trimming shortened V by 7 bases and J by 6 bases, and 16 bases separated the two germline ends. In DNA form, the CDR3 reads TGTGCCAGCACCCTGCGCGGGAGTGAAAACACCATATATTTT. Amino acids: CASTLRGSENTIYF.